Each of the 25 T cell receptor beta chains below was sequenced from the same sample in a study of T cell responses to AZD1222 COVID-19 vaccine. Clones were sequenced by immunoSEQ multiplex PCR, and TCRdb holds only the in-frame ones, with some missing. The sample lists around 120,000 clones, around 87% seen once, with about 1.2% in the top ten. The sequences come from peripheral blood, collected on day 0 of AZD1222 vaccination. Source of these receptors: an adult in good health.

The chain recombines TRBV7-9 with TRBJ1-3, with unresolved D. V shed 2 bases and J shed 3 bases, with 8 bases lying between them. Germline V gene data show CDR1 as SEHNR and CDR2 as FQNEAQ (reference sequence). The CDR3 totals 14 residues. In DNA form, the CDR3 reads TGTGCCAGCAGCTTACAAGTAGATGGAAACACCATATATTTT. This codes for CASSLQVDGNTIYF.

V is TRBV23-1 and J is TRBJ2-3, with D perhaps TRBD1 or TRBD2 (5 bases each). TRBV23-1 is marked as an open reading frame, function uncertain. Trimming pared 5 bases from V and 1 base from J, leaving 10 bases between. The CDR3 totals 14 residues. The CDR3 here is CASSWDPCTDTQYF. CDR3 DNA sequence: TGCGCCAGCAGTTGGGACCCGTGCACAGATACGCAGTATTTT.

The J gene is TRBJ1-3, the V gene TRBV12-5; no reliable D call. Germline lookup yields CDR1 LGHNT and CDR2 FRNRAP. V lost 9 bases and J 0 bases, leaving 6 bases between the germline ends. The CDR3 consists of 12 residues. CDR3 DNA sequence: TGTGCTAGCTCATTCTCTGGAAACACCATATATTTT. Its translation: CASSFSGNTIYF.

The chain couples TRBV6-2 or TRBV6-3 to TRBJ1-5; D not certain. V was shortened by 6 bases and J by 0 bases, with 3 bases between the two germline ends. The CDR3 covers 12 residues. CDR1 is MNHEY and CDR2 is SVGEGT in the germline V gene. This chain's CDR3 is CASSLSNQPQHF. The CDR3 DNA follows: TGTGCCAGCAGCCTTAGCAATCAGCCCCAGCATTTT.

The chain joins TRBV6-6 to TRBJ1-6, with D tentatively TRBD1 (5 bases). The CDR3 covers 16 residues. Germline V gene data show CDR1 as MNHNY and CDR2 as SVGAGI (reference sequence). Trimming took 0 bases from V and 4 from J, leaving 10 bases between them. The CDR3 coding sequence is TGTGCCAGCAGTTACTCGTGGGGCCGGTATAATTCACCCCTCCACTTT. Its protein product is CASSYSWGRYNSPLHF.

This clone came up once. J is TRBJ1-5 and V is TRBV6-5, with TRBD1 identical over 7 bases. The V and J ends lost 9 bases and 3 bases, in that order; junction bases with no gene match: 5. The length of the CDR3 is 13 residues. Per germline, CDR1 MNHEY and CDR2 SVGAGI. The CDR3 is CASAGQHNQPQHF. The CDR3 coding sequence is TGTGCCAGTGCGGGACAGCACAATCAGCCCCAGCATTTT.

Turning to this clone: This CDR3 is also generated by other DNA sequences in the sample. V and J are TRBV4-1 and TRBJ1-2; a possible D gene is TRBD1 (5 bases). The CDR3 covers 14 residues. The ends were cut back, 2 bases at V and 2 bases at J, with 9 bases in the middle. The germline gives CDR1 MGHRA, CDR2 YSYEKL. This chain's CDR3 is CASSQPGRNYGYTF. The CDR3 DNA sequence: TGCGCCAGCAGCCAACCGGGACGCAACTATGGCTACACCTTC.

The gene calls are TRBV6-5 and TRBJ2-1; D ambiguous. V lost 1 base to trimming and J lost 6 bases, with 13 bases between them. CDR1 MNHEY and CDR2 SVGAGI come from the germline V gene. CDR3 length: 15 amino acids. CDR3 region: CASSYLRMGGNEQFF. The CDR3 DNA follows: TGTGCCAGCAGTTACTTGCGTATGGGCGGCAATGAGCAGTTCTTC.

The chain couples TRBV2 to TRBJ1-4, with TRBD1 as a possible D gene (5 bases). Germline V gene data show CDR1 as SNHLY and CDR2 as FYNNEI. V lost 4 bases to trimming and J lost 13 bases, with 19 bases between them. The CDR3 runs to 14 residues. CDR3 amino acids: CASSVDSGSRGLFF. The CDR3 DNA is TGTGCCAGCAGTGTAGACTCCGGATCGAGGGGACTGTTTTTT.

The chain joins TRBV19 to TRBJ1-1, with 8 positions matching TRBD1. Trimming at V came to 0 bases and at J to 2 bases, leaving 11 bases not matched to a gene. This CDR3 is 18 amino acids long. Germline V gene data show CDR1 as LNHDA and CDR2 as SQIVND (reference sequence). CDR3 DNA: TGTGCCAGTAGTATAGATGGACGGTGGGCAGGGGGCAACACTGAAGCTTTCTTT. Its protein is CASSIDGRWAGGNTEAFF.

The chain couples TRBV5-1 to TRBJ2-2, with D maybe TRBD1 (5 bases). The CDR3 is made up of 17 amino acids. The germline V gene has CDR1 SGHRS and CDR2 YFSETQ. Trimming took off 4 bases at V and 1 base at J, with 17 bases between the two ends. Here the CDR3 reads CASSLGLGQGNTGELFF. CDR3 bases: TGCGCCAGCAGCCTGGGGTTGGGGCAGGGGAACACCGGGGAGCTGTTTTTT.

V is TRBV5-1 and J is TRBJ2-2; tentatively, D is TRBD2 (6 bases). CDR3 length: 15 residues. Germline loops: CDR1 SGHRS, CDR2 YFSETQ. V lost 7 bases, J lost 0 bases, and 13 bases lay in between. The CDR3 here is CASGGTGTNTGELFF. The CDR3 bases are TGCGCCAGCGGAGGGACGGGGACGAACACCGGGGAGCTGTTTTTT.

This clone was detected once. The chain has TRBV30 and TRBJ2-7; D is unclear. The CDR3 has 11 residues. Trimming shortened V by 6 bases and J by 2 bases, and 8 bases separated the two germline ends. Germline V lookup: CDR1 GTSNPN, CDR2 SVGIG (reference sequence). The chain's CDR3 is CACAEPYEQYF. DNA for the CDR3: TGTGCCTGTGCGGAACCCTACGAGCAGTACTTC. The full variable domain, rest sourced from reference TRBV30 and TRBJ2-7, is SQTIHQWPATLVQPVGSPLSLECTVEGTSNPNLYWYRQAAGRGLQLLFYSVGIGQISSEVPQNLSASRPQDRQFILSSKKLLLSDSGFYLCACAEPYEQYFGPGTRLTVT.

This sequence joins TRBV11-3 and TRBJ2-1, with D possibly TRBD1 on 6 matching bases. Trimming stripped 2 bases from V and 5 bases from J, with 16 bases between. Germline V gives CDR1 SGHNT, CDR2 YENEEA. The CDR3 extends over 16 amino acids. The CDR3 bases are TGTGCCAGCAGCTTATTCTCGGGACAAGGAAACAATGAGCAGTTCTTC. Its protein product is CASSLFSGQGNNEQFF.

The chain recombines TRBV19 with TRBJ1-5; D is unclear. There are 15 residues in the CDR3. V was pared by 5 bases and J by 6 bases, with 17 bases between. Germline lookup yields CDR1 LNHDA and CDR2 SQIVND (reference sequence). CDR3: CASSFRVAGGQPQHF. The CDR3 DNA sequence: TGTGCCAGTAGTTTCCGCGTAGCAGGTGGTCAGCCCCAGCATTTT.

V usage is TRBV19 and J usage is TRBJ1-3; tentatively, D is TRBD1 (5 bases). Germline V lookup: CDR1 LNHDA, CDR2 SQIVND (reference sequence). The CDR3 loop spans 20 amino acids. The V and J ends lost 3 bases and 1 base respectively, with 25 bases between them. CDR3 sequence: CASSITRGGAFSLSGNTIYF. The DNA of the CDR3 is TGTGCCAGTAGTATCACCCGGGGGGGTGCGTTCAGCTTATCTGGAAACACCATATATTTT.

J is TRBJ1-2 and V is TRBV5-4; 7 nucleotides align to TRBD1. The CDR3 has 14 residues. After removal of 3 bases from V and 0 bases from J, the junction contained 2 bases not matched to a gene. Germline V gene data show CDR1 as SGHNT and CDR2 as YYREEE (reference sequence). CDR3 nucleotide sequence: TGTGCCAGCAGCTCCGACAGGGCTAACTATGGCTACACCTTC. It translates to CASSSDRANYGYTF.

The V call is TRBV6-5, the J call TRBJ1-3, with no clear D. Between the trimmed V and J ends, which lost 5 bases and 8 bases, there was a span of 13 bases. From germline, CDR1 is MNHEY and CDR2 SVGAGI. The CDR3 loop spans 13 amino acids. The CDR3 spells CASSPRLGDTIYF. CDR3 DNA: TGTGCCAGCAGTCCCAGGCTGGGAGACACCATATATTTT.

The CDR3 region is CASSSLRTGNTEAFF. The CDR3 nucleotides read TGTGCCAGCAGCTCCCTTAGGACGGGAAACACTGAAGCTTTCTTT. The genes are TRBV5-6 and TRBJ1-1; no clear D. The V end lost 3 bases, the J end lost 2 bases, and 14 bases lay between the germline ends. Germline CDR1 is SGHDT and CDR2 is YYEEEE. CDR3 length: 15 amino acids.

This clone was seen more than once but under ten times. This sequence joins TRBV14 and TRBJ2-2, with D perhaps given as TRBD1 or TRBD2 (5 bases each). Per germline, CDR1 SGHDN and CDR2 FVKESK. This CDR3 is 16 amino acids long. Trimming took 4 bases from V and 4 from J, leaving 16 bases between them. The CDR3 DNA is TGTGCCAGCAGCCCGACAGCCGGGACGATCACCGGGGAGCTGTTTTTT. Translation gives CASSPTAGTITGELFF.

The rearrangement joins TRBV7-9 to TRBJ1-1, with 7 bases that match TRBD1. The CDR3 is made up of 12 amino acids. In germline, CDR1 is SEHNR, CDR2 FQNEAQ (reference sequence). Trimming took 8 bases from V and 1 from J; bases not matched to a gene: 1. CDR3 protein: CASHRGNTEAFF. DNA of the CDR3: TGTGCCAGCCACAGGGGGAACACTGAAGCTTTCTTT.

CDR3 region: CASSQGNRADGYTF. The CDR3 DNA reads as TGTGCCAGCAGCCAAGGTAACAGGGCTGACGGCTACACCTTC. The J gene is TRBJ1-2, the V gene TRBV16; perhaps TRBD1 as D (6 bases). CDR1 and CDR2 from the germline V gene are KGHSY and FQNENV. V lost 2 bases and J lost 8, with 15 bases in between. This CDR3 is 14 amino acids long.

V gene TRBV4-2 combines with J gene TRBJ1-2, with a weak D call TRBD1 (5 bases). The CDR3 is 14 amino acids. CDR1 and CDR2 from the germline V gene are LGHNA and YNFKEQ. The V end lost 2 bases, the J end lost 6 bases, and 13 bases lay between the germline ends. The CDR3 sequence: CASSQHQGIDGYTF. The CDR3 DNA follows: TGTGCCAGCAGCCAACACCAGGGTATCGATGGCTACACCTTC.

The chain couples TRBV11-3 to TRBJ2-3; D is tentatively TRBD1 or TRBD2 (6 bases each). Trimming cost V 4 bases and J 5 bases, with 13 bases left between them. This CDR3 has 14 residues. The germline CDR1 and CDR2 sequences are SGHNT and YENEEA. The CDR3 bases are TGTGCCAGCAGCTCCGGGGGCCGTGGAGATACGCAGTATTTT. Its translation is CASSSGGRGDTQYF.

This clone is a singleton in its sample. The chain is built from TRBV5-1 and TRBJ1-2; perhaps TRBD1 as D (5 bases). The length of the CDR3 is 14 residues. The V gene's germline CDR1 is SGHRS and CDR2 YFSETQ. The V end lost 2 bases, the J end lost 0 bases, and 8 bases lay between the germline ends. CDR3 DNA: TGCGCCAGCAGCTTAGGACATTCTAACTATGGCTACACCTTC. The encoded protein is CASSLGHSNYGYTF.